This TCR beta chain is drawn from a study of neurological immune-mediated disorders. The study, taken as a whole, reports: HTLV-1-associated myelopathy had the most TCR clonal expansion, and multiple sclerosis had the least, less than healthy controls. The absence of shared CDR3 amino acid sequences among expanded clones across subjects suggests private repertoires in all groups.

The CDR3 runs to 13 residues. Trimming removed 3 bases at V and 11 bases at J, with 16 bases between. Germline assignment: CDR1 LGHDT and CDR2 YNNKEL (reference sequence). About this clonotype itself: No antigen is known for it.

Time point here: longitudinal time-point 2. The unsorted libraries were prepared from 2 million PBMCs (stored at -80 C). It was by 5'RACE with 10-nucleotide random UMIs that the cDNA was made. MiXCR was run by TCRdb on the 5' RACE reads, yielding one entry per CDR3 protein. The data contain 50,000 or so distinct CDR3 sequences, around 13% of them seen just once; the ten biggest clones take up 4.5%. The origin of this receptor is a male donor with HTLV-1-associated myelopathy (HAM/TSP). This chain connects TRBV3-1 to TRBJ1-1; D ambiguous. Material for sequencing was PBMCs. The CDR3 sequence: CASSHGKEVEAFF. CDR3 sequence (DNA): TGTGCCAGCAGCCATGGCAAGGAAGTTGAGGCTTTCTTT.